A single T cell receptor (beta chain) is shown here with its context. Antigen specificity is unknown. The germline V gene has CDR1 MDHEN and CDR2 SYDVKM. The CDR3 sequence is 12 residues long. The data were obtained in a study of CXCR3-negative and CXCR3-positive naive CD8 T cells. Study outcomes and limitations: Partially decreased CXCR3 expression was recorded after cryopreservation, and fresh PBMCs were used in most assays. Similar TRBV-TRBJ gene usage was seen in naive CXCR3-negative and CXCR3-positive cells, but not in memory cells.

The TRB libraries of cDNA were built by UMI-labeled 5' RACE. TCRdb derives one entry per CDR3 protein from the 5' RACE reads, leaving out DNA. Its listing shows under 70,000 distinct CDR3 sequences. The sequencing sample was made of memory CD8+ T cells from blood. V gene TRBV28 combines with J gene TRBJ2-7. The source is a human donor in good health. Some clones in this sample may be carry-over from other donors' samples. CDR3 sequence: CASSFPTKRQYF.